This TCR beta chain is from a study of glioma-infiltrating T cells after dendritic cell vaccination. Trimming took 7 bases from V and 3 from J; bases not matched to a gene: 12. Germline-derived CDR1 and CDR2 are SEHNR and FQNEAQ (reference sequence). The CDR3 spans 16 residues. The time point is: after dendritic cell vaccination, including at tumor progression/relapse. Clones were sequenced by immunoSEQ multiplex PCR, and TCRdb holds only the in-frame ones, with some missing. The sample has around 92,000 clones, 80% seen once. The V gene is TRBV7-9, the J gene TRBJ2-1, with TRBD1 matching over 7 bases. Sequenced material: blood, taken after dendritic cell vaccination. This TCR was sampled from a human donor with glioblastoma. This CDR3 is CASTFNRDRDYNEQFF. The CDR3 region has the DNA TGTGCCAGCACCTTCAACCGGGACAGAGACTACAATGAGCAGTTCTTC.